The 18 T cell receptor beta chains presented below share a single source sample, sequenced in a study of blood T cell repertoires in COVID-19. TCRdb's table, derived via immunoSEQ multiplex PCR, lists solely in-frame clones and lacks some. The sample carries 120,000 or so clones, approximately 81% recorded once. The sequencing input was peripheral blood. All receptors come from a woman under 40 who had recovered from COVID-19.

This chain links TRBV7-9 with TRBJ2-6; 8 nucleotides match TRBD1. The length of the CDR3 is 17 residues. V lost 7 bases to trimming and J lost 2 bases; unmatched junction nucleotides: 10. CDR1 and CDR2 from the germline V gene are SEHNR and FQNEAQ (reference sequence). In DNA, the CDR3 is TGTGCCAGCACCGGGACAGGCCAGAAAACTGGGGCCAACGTCCTGACTTTC. Amino acids: CASTGTGQKTGANVLTF.

This sequence joins TRBV30 and TRBJ1-5, with TRBD1 matching 9 bases. The CDR3 totals 15 residues. Germline loops: CDR1 GTSNPN, CDR2 SVGIG (reference sequence). Germline trimming cut 4 bases from V and 3 bases from J; bases unmatched to any gene: 7. The CDR3 here is CAWTGTGLPNQPQHF. As DNA, the CDR3 is TGTGCCTGGACCGGGACAGGGCTACCCAATCAGCCCCAGCATTTT. The full variable domain, in which reference TRBV30 and TRBJ1-5 provide the parts outside the CDR3, is SQTIHQWPATLVQPVGSPLSLECTVEGTSNPNLYWYRQAAGRGLQLLFYSVGIGQISSEVPQNLSASRPQDRQFILSSKKLLLSDSGFYLCAWTGTGLPNQPQHFGDGTRLSIL.

The chain employs TRBV5-1 and TRBJ2-5; 7 positions match TRBD2. The CDR3 has 14 residues. The V gene's germline CDR1 is SGHRS and CDR2 YFSETQ. V was pared by 7 bases and J by 1 base, with 7 bases of the junction left unmatched. The CDR3 DNA is TGCGCCAGCGCCCCGGCGGGAGCCCAAGAGACCCAGTACTTC. This translates into CASAPAGAQETQYF.

V is TRBV30 and J is TRBJ2-5; 8 nucleotides line up with TRBD1. Germline lookup yields CDR1 GTSNPN and CDR2 SVGIG (reference sequence). With V trimmed by 4 bases and J by 7 bases, 8 bases remained unmatched. This CDR3 has 13 amino acids. CDR3 nucleotides: TGTGCCTGGACCATGGACAGGGACGGGACCCAGTACTTC. Translation: CAWTMDRDGTQYF. The whole variable domain, remainder taken from reference TRBV30 and TRBJ2-5, is SQTIHQWPATLVQPVGSPLSLECTVEGTSNPNLYWYRQAAGRGLQLLFYSVGIGQISSEVPQNLSASRPQDRQFILSSKKLLLSDSGFYLCAWTMDRDGTQYFGPGTRLLVL.

The gene calls are TRBV6-5 and TRBJ2-1; 7 nucleotides line up with TRBD2. Losses at the gene ends were 2 bases for V and 5 bases for J; bases not matched to a gene: 9. The CDR3 spans 16 residues. In germline, CDR1 is MNHEY, CDR2 SVGAGI. CDR3 region: CASSYTAAGINNEQFF. The CDR3 DNA reads TGTGCCAGCAGTTACACGGCAGCGGGAATCAACAATGAGCAGTTCTTC.

The V gene is TRBV28, the J gene TRBJ1-1, with D possibly TRBD1 on 5 matching bases. CDR1 is MDHEN, CDR2 SYDVKM, per germline. This CDR3 is 13 amino acids long. V was shortened by 1 base and J by 11 bases, with 14 bases between the two germline ends. The CDR3 reads CASSLLAGLEAFF. The CDR3, as DNA: TGTGCCAGCAGTTTATTAGCGGGGCTCGAGGCTTTCTTT.

This chain links TRBV3-1 (or the pseudogene TRBV3-2) with TRBJ1-1; no firm D call. The CDR3 contains 13 residues. Germline V gene sequence: CDR1 LGHDT, CDR2 YNNKEL (reference sequence). V lost 3 bases and J 5 bases, leaving 10 bases between the germline ends. This CDR3 is CASSHLGETEAFF. Written as DNA, the CDR3 is TGTGCCAGCAGCCATCTCGGGGAGACTGAAGCTTTCTTT.

This chain links TRBV29-1 with TRBJ2-2; perhaps TRBD1 as D (5 bases). The V end lost 0 bases, the J end lost 0 bases, and 5 bases lay between the germline ends. CDR1 is SQVTM, CDR2 ANQGSEA, per germline. There are 14 residues in the CDR3. As DNA, the CDR3 is TGCAGCGTTGAAGAAGGGGCGAACACCGGGGAGCTGTTTTTT. Translation: CSVEEGANTGELFF.

The chain is built from TRBV4-2 and TRBJ2-1; TRBD2 agrees at 10 bases. This CDR3 has 18 residues. The germline gives CDR1 LGHNA, CDR2 YNFKEQ. J was trimmed by 4 bases and V by 4 bases; bases with no gene match: 13. Here the CDR3 DNA reads TGTGCCAGCAGCCGACCTAGCGGGAGCCCCGCAACATACAATGAGCAGTTCTTC. This sequence encodes CASSRPSGSPATYNEQFF.

The chain uses TRBV30 and TRBJ1-6; weak D call: TRBD1 (5 bases). The V and J ends lost 8 bases and 10 bases respectively, with 30 bases between them. CDR1 is GTSNPN and CDR2 is SVGIG in the germline V gene (reference sequence). The CDR3 runs 17 residues. The DNA for the CDR3 is TGTGCCAGCGATTCCGGGACCCGGTCCCGGGGAGGGTCACCCCTCCACTTT. Protein: CASDSGTRSRGGSPLHF.

The chain joins TRBV5-1 to TRBJ2-7; 7 bases are shared with TRBD2. The CDR3 runs 18 residues. V lost 0 bases to trimming and J lost 1 base; unmatched junction nucleotides: 13. Germline V CDR1 and CDR2: SGHRS, YFSETQ. The CDR3 nucleotides are TGCGCCAGCAGCTTGGTGGCATCTGGGGGGGTACTATCCTACGAGCAGTACTTC. Its protein is CASSLVASGGVLSYEQYF.

V gene TRBV7-3 combines with J gene TRBJ2-7; 7 nucleotides line up with TRBD1. V was pared by 1 base and J by 0 bases, with 6 bases of the junction left unmatched. The length of the CDR3 is 16 residues. CDR1 is SGHTA and CDR2 is FQGTGA in the germline V gene. The DNA of the CDR3 is TGTGCCAGCAGCTTAATAGGGGGCGCGAGCTCCTACGAGCAGTACTTC. Amino acid sequence: CASSLIGGASSYEQYF.

The chain uses TRBV7-9 and TRBJ1-1; D is uncertain. Germline V lookup: CDR1 SEHNR, CDR2 FQNEAQ (reference sequence). Trimming removed 7 bases from V and 1 base from J, with 10 bases in between. This CDR3 region has 13 residues. CDR3 protein: CASTRGQNTEAFF. The DNA of the CDR3 is TGTGCCAGCACCCGAGGGCAGAACACTGAAGCTTTCTTT.

The CDR3 reads CASSLGPLLGTQYF. The CDR3 DNA is TGTGCCAGCAGCTTAGGCCCGCTGCTGGGCACGCAGTATTTT. The chain is built from TRBV7-2 and TRBJ2-3; no firm D call. Germline V gene sequence: CDR1 SGHTA, CDR2 FQGNSA. This CDR3 contains 14 residues. V was cut by 1 base and J by 9 bases, with 14 bases left in between. Full variable domain (missing parts from reference TRBV7-2 and TRBJ2-3): GAGVSQSPSNKVTEKGKDVELRCDPISGHTALYWYRQSLGQGLEFLIYFQGNSAPDKSGLPSDRFSAERTGGSVSTLTIQRTQQEDSAVYLCASSLGPLLGTQYFGPGTRLTVL.

The V and J genes are TRBV4-1 and TRBJ2-1; the match to TRBD2 covers 8 bases. This CDR3 has 17 residues. Germline CDR1 MGHRA, CDR2 YSYEKL. Germline trimming cut 4 bases from V and 3 bases from J; bases unmatched to any gene: 11. The CDR3 DNA sequence: TGCGCCAGCAGCCCAGACGGGAGCGGGGGAGACTACAATGAGCAGTTCTTC. Translated: CASSPDGSGGDYNEQFF.

This chain uses TRBV30 with TRBJ2-6; D perhaps matches TRBD1 (6 bases). In germline, CDR1 is GTSNPN, CDR2 SVGIG (reference sequence). This CDR3 is 14 amino acids long. Trimming removed 4 bases at V and 2 bases at J, with 9 bases between. The CDR3 DNA is TGTGCCTGGACAGGGGTGGCTGGGGCCAACGTCCTGACTTTC. Amino acids: CAWTGVAGANVLTF.

The chain couples TRBV6-5 to TRBJ1-3; 8 positions match TRBD1. This CDR3 is 14 amino acids long. Trimming removed 7 bases from V and 4 bases from J; junction bases left unmatched: 6. From germline, CDR1 is MNHEY and CDR2 SVGAGI. The DNA for the CDR3 is TGTGCCAGCAAACGGGGGGACAGGGGAAACACCATATATTTT. It encodes CASKRGDRGNTIYF.

This clone turned up a few times. This chain joins TRBV12-3 or TRBV12-4 and TRBJ2-2, with D hard to call. The CDR3 is made up of 13 amino acids. The V end lost 2 bases, the J end lost 5 bases, and 6 bases lay between the germline ends. The CDR3 loop reads CASSLLQTGELFF. Written as DNA, the CDR3 is TGTGCCAGCAGTTTACTCCAGACCGGGGAGCTGTTTTTT.